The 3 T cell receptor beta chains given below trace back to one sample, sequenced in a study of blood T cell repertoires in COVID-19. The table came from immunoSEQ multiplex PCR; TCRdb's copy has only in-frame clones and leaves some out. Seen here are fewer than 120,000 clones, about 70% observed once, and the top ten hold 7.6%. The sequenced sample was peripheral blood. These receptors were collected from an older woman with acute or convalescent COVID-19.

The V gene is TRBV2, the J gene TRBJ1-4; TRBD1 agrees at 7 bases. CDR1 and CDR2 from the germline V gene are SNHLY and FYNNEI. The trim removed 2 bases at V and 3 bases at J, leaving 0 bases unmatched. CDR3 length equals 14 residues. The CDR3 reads CASSEQGANEKLFF. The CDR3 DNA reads TGTGCCAGCAGTGAACAGGGGGCTAATGAAAAACTGTTTTTT.

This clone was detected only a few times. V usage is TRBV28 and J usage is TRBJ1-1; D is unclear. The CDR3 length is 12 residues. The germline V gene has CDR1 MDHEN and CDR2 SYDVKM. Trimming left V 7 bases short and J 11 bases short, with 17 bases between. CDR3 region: CASNRGGVWAFF. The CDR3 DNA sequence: TGTGCCAGCAACCGTGGTGGAGTTTGGGCTTTCTTT.

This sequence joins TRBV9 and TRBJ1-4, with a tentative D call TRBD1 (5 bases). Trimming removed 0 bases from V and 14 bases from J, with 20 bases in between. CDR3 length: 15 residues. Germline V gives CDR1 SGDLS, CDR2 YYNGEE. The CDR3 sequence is CASSVAGGWQGELFF. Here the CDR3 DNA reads TGTGCCAGCAGCGTAGCCGGAGGGTGGCAGGGAGAGCTGTTTTTT.